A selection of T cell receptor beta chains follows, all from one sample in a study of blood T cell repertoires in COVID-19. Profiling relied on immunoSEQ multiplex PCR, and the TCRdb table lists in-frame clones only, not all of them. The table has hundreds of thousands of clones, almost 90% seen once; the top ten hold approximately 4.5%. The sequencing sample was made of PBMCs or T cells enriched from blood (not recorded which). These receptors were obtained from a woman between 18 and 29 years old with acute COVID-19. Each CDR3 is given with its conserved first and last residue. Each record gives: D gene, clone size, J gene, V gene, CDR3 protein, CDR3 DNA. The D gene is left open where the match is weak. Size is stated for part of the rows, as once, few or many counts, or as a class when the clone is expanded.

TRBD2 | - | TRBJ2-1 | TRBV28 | CASSPSGRLFVNEQFF | TGTGCCAGCAGCCCGAGCGGGAGGCTCTTTGTGAATGAGCAGTTCTTC
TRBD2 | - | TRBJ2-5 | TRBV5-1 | CASSFGGQETQYF | TGCGCCAGCAGCTTCGGGGGGCAAGAGACCCAGTACTTC
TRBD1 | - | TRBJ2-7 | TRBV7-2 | CASSPRQGISYEQYF | TGTGCCAGCAGCCCGAGACAGGGAATCTCCTACGAGCAGTACTTC
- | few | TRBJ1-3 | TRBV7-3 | CASSLTVDSGNTIYF | TGTGCCAGCAGTCTCACAGTCGACTCTGGAAACACCATATATTTT
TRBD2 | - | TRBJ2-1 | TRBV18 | CASSPRAGVGDEQFF | TGTGCCAGCTCACCACGAGCGGGAGTAGGCGATGAGCAGTTCTTC
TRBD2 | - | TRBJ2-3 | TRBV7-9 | CASSPIAGASTDTQYF | TGTGCCAGCAGCCCCATAGCGGGTGCTAGCACAGATACGCAGTATTTT
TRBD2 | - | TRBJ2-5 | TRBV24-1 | CATSDLGLAGKETQYF | TGTGCCACCAGTGACCTAGGACTAGCGGGAAAAGAGACCCAGTACTTC
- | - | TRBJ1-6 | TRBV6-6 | CASSYAGAISSPLHF | TGTGCCAGCAGTTACGCGGGGGCAATAAGTTCACCCCTCCACTTT
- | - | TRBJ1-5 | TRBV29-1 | CSVGGGGNDNQPQHF | TGCAGCGTTGGGGGCGGGGGCAACGATAATCAGCCCCAGCATTTT
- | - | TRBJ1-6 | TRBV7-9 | CASKQDNIGNSPLHF | TGTGCCAGCAAACAGGACAACATCGGGAATTCACCCCTCCACTTT
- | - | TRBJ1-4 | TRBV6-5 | CASRLRGANNEKLFF | TGTGCCAGCAGGTTGCGGGGGGCAAATAATGAAAAACTGTTTTTT
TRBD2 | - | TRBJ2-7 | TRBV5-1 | CASSRLAGLSYEQYF | TGCGCCAGCAGTCGACTAGCGGGCCTTTCCTACGAGCAGTACTTC
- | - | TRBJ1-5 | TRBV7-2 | CASSPNSGLSNQPQHF | TGTGCCAGCAGCCCAAACTCAGGGCTGAGCAATCAGCCCCAGCATTTT
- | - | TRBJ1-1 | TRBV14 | CASSQGSRANEAFF | TGTGCCAGCAGCCAAGGATCCCGAGCCAATGAAGCTTTCTTT
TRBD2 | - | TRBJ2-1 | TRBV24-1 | CATSDLRTGTSGTEQFF | TGTGCCACCAGTGATTTGAGGACCGGGACTAGCGGAACTGAGCAGTTCTTC
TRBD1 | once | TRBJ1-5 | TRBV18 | CASSPPVLIDRELPQHF | TGTGCCAGCTCACCACCGGTACTAATCGACAGGGAGTTGCCCCAGCATTTT
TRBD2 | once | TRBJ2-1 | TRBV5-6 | CASSLVAGGPTDEQFF | TGTGCCAGCAGCTTGGTAGCGGGAGGGCCTACGGATGAGCAGTTCTTC
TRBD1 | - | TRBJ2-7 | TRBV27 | CASSLGTGPYEQYF | TGTGCCAGCAGTTTGGGGACAGGCCCCTACGAGCAGTACTTC
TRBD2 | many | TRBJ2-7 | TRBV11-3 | CASSFGTSGGEQYF | TGTGCCAGCAGCTTCGGGACTAGCGGCGGCGAGCAGTACTTC
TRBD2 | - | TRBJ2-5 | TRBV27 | CASSLSAGGRETQYF | TGTGCCAGCAGTTTAAGTGCGGGAGGGCGAGAGACCCAGTACTTC
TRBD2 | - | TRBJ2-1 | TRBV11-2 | CASSPGGGRSYNEQFF | TGTGCCAGCAGTCCTGGGGGCGGGAGGTCCTACAATGAGCAGTTCTTC
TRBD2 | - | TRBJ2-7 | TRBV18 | CASSLLAGVGHEQYF | TGTGCCAGCTCATTATTAGCGGGAGTGGGCCACGAGCAGTACTTC
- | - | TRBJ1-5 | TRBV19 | CATSYMSNQPQHF | TGTGCCACCTCTTATATGAGCAATCAGCCCCAGCATTTT
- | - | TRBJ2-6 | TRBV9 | CASSVKRDRISGANVLTF | TGTGCCAGCAGCGTAAAGCGAGACAGAATCTCTGGGGCCAACGTCCTGACTTTC
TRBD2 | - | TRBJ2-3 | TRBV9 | CASSFTSGSTDTQYF | TGTGCCAGCAGCTTCACTAGCGGAAGCACAGATACGCAGTATTTT
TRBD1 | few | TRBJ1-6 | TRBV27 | CASSRGTGSNSPLHF | TGTGCCAGCAGTCGAGGGACAGGATCCAATTCACCCCTCCACTTT
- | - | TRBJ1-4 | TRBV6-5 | CASSRGGYEKLFF | TGTGCCAGCAGTCGGGGGGGGTATGAAAAACTGTTTTTT
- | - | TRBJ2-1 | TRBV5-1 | CASSLETAYSYNEQFF | TGCGCCAGCAGCTTGGAGACAGCGTACTCCTACAATGAGCAGTTCTTC
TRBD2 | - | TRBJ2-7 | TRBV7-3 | CASSPGGTSGSHEQYF | TGTGCCAGCAGCCCGGGGGGGACTAGCGGGAGCCACGAGCAGTACTTC
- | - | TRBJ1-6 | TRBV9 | CASSVGRDSPLHF | TGTGCCAGCAGCGTAGGTCGGGATTCACCCCTCCACTTT
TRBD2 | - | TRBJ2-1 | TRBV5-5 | CASSFRLAGADEQFF | TGTGCCAGCAGCTTCCGACTAGCGGGAGCCGATGAGCAGTTCTTC
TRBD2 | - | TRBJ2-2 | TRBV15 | CATSRSTGLAGPTGELFF | TGTGCCACCAGCAGATCAACCGGACTAGCGGGACCCACCGGGGAGCTGTTTTTT
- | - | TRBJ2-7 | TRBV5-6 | CASSPDRNGPYEQYF | TGTGCCAGCAGCCCCGACAGGAACGGGCCGTACGAGCAGTACTTC
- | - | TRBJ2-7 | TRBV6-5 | CASSFGLGFSYEQYF | TGTGCCAGCAGTTTTGGACTGGGGTTCTCCTACGAGCAGTACTTC
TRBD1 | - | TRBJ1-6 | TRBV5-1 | CASSSLPGQNSPLHF | TGCGCCAGCAGCTCCCTACCGGGACAGAATTCACCCCTCCACTTT
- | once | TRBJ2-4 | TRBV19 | CASSIDATVVAKNIQYF | TGTGCCAGTAGTATAGATGCGACAGTAGTAGCCAAAAACATTCAGTACTTC
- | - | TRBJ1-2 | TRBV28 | CASSAGNNYGYTF | TGTGCCAGCAGTGCCGGGAATAACTATGGCTACACCTTC
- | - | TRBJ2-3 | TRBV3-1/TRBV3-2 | CASSQVVGDINTQYF | TGTGCCAGCAGCCAAGTAGTAGGGGACATTAATACGCAGTATTTT
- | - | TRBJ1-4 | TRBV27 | CASSLLGEKLFF | TGTGCCAGCAGTTTACTCGGGGAAAAACTGTTTTTT
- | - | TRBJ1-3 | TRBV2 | CASRDDSPSSGNTIYF | TGTGCCAGCAGGGACGACAGCCCGAGCTCTGGAAACACCATATATTTT